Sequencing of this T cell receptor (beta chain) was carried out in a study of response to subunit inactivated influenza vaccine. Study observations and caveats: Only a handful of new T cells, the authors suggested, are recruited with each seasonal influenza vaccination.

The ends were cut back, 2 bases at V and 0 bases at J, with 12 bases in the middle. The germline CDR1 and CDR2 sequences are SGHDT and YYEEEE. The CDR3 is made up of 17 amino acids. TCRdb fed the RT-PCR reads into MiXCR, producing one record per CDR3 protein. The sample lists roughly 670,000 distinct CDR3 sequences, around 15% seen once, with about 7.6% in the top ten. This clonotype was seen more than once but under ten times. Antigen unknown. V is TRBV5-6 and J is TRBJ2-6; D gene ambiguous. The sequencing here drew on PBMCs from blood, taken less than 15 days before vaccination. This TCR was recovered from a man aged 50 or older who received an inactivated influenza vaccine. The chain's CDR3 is CASSFIAPSSGANVLTF. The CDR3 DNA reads TGTGCCAGCAGCTTTATAGCACCGAGCTCTGGGGCCAACGTCCTGACTTTC.